This TCR beta chain was captured in a study of T cell responses to AZD1222 COVID-19 vaccine. Study-wide points: Spike-specific TCR repertoires showed rising breadth and depth after two AZD1222 doses. Dominant CD4 TCR responses targeted spike regions 160-218 and 743-854. Females made up more of the donors, who were largely white British, and clonal diversity may have come out too low.

Clones were read by immunoSEQ multiplex PCR, and TCRdb kept only the in-frame ones, dropping some. The top ten clones hold 7.6% of a sample with around 130,000 clones, approximately 88% of them seen once. The germline gives CDR1 LNHDA, CDR2 SQIVND (reference sequence). After removal of 5 bases from V and 9 bases from J, the junction contained 7 bases not matched to a gene. There are 13 residues in the CDR3. Comment on this clone: Antigen specificity is unknown.

The specimen comprised peripheral blood, sampled on day 0 of AZD1222 vaccination. The clonotype was recovered from an adult in good health. V usage is TRBV19 and J usage is TRBJ1-5; TRBD1 agrees at 7 bases. Written as DNA, the CDR3 is TGTGCCAGTAGTCCGGGACAGTTTCGGCCCCAGCATTTT. Its translation: CASSPGQFRPQHF.